There are many counts of the clone carrying this TCR beta chain. Antigen: not known. Researchers made TCR cDNA using 5'RACE template switching, and this step added a universal primer site and UMIs. Using its own MiXCR run on the 5' RACE reads, TCRdb lists one record per CDR3 protein. The data show 320,000 or so distinct CDR3 sequences, 8% to 9.5% seen once. The germline gives CDR1 SGHRS, CDR2 YFSETQ. CDR3 length equals 14 residues. Between the trimmed V and J ends, which lost 7 bases and 5 bases, there was a span of 15 bases. The sample belongs to a study of T cells after yellow fever vaccination. Study observations and caveats: Although the secondary response was weaker, it peaked faster, at day 5 versus 15. Clonotypes shared by both compartments, CD4 and CD8, made up a small share. In post-booster samples, most primary-vaccination clones reappeared (about 95% CD4, 88% CD8).

The chain links TRBV5-1 to TRBJ2-2; D is uncertain. The specimen comprised PBMCs, sampled roughly 47 days after the first yellow fever vaccination. This TCR came from a young man who received the YFV17D yellow fever vaccine. DNA for the CDR3: TGCGCCAGCTCGGAAGGGCTTTCAACCGGGGAGCTGTTTTTT. Protein product: CASSEGLSTGELFF.